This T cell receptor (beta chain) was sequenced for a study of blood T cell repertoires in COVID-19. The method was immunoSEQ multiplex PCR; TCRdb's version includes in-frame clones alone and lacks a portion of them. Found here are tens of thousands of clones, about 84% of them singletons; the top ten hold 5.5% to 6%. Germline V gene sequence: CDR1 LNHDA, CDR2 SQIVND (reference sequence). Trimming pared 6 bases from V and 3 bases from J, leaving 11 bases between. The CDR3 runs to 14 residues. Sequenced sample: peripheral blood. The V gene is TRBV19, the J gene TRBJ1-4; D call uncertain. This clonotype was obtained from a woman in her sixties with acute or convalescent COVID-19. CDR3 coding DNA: TGTGCCAGTAGCGGAGGGTGGGCTAATGAAAAACTGTTTTTT. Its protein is CASSGGWANEKLFF.